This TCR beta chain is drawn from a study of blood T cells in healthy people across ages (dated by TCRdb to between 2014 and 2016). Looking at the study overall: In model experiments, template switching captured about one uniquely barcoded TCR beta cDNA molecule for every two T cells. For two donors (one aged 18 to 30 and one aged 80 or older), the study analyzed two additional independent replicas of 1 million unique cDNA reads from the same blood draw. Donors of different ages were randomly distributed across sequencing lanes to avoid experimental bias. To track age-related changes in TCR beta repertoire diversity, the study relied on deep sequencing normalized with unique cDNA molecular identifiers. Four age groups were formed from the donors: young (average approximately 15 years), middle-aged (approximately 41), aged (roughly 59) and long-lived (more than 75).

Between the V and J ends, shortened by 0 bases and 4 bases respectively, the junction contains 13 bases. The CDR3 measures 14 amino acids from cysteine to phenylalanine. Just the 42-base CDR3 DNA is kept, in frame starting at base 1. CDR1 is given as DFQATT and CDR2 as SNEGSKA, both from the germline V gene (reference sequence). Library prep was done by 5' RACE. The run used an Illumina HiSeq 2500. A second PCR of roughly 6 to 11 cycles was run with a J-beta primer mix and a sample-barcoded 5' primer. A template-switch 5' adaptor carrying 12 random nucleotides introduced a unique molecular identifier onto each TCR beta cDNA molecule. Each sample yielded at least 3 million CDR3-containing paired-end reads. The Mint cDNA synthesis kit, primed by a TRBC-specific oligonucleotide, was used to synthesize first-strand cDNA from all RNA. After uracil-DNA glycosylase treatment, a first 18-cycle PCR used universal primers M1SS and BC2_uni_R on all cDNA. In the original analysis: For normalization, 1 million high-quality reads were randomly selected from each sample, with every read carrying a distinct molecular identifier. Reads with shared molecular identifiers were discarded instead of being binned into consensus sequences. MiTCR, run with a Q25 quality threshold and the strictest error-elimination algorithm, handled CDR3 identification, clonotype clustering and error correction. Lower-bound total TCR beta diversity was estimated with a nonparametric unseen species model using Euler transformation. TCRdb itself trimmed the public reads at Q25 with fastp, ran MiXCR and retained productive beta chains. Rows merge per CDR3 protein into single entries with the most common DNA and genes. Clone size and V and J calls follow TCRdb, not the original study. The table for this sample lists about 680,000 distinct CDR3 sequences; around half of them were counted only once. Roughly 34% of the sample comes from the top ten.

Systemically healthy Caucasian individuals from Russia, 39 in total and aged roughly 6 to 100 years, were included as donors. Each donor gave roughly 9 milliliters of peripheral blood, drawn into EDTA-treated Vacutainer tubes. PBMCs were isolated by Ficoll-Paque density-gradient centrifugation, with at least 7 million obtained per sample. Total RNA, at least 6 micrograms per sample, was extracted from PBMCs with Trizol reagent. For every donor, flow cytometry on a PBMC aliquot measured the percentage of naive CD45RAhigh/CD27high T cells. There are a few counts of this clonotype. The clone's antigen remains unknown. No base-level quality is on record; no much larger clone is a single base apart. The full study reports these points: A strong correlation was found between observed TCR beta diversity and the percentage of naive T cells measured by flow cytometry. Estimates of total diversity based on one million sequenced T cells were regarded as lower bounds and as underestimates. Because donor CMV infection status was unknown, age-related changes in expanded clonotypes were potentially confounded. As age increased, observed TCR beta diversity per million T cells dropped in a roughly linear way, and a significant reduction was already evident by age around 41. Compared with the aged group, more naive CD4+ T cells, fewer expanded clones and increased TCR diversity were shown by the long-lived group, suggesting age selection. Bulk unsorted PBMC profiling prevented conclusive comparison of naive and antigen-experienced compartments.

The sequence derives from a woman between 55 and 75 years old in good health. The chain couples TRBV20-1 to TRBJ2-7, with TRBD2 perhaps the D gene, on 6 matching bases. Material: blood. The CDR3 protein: CSARDRRRGYEQYF. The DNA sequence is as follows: TGCAGTGCTAGAGATCGCAGGAGGGGATACGAGCAGTACTTC.